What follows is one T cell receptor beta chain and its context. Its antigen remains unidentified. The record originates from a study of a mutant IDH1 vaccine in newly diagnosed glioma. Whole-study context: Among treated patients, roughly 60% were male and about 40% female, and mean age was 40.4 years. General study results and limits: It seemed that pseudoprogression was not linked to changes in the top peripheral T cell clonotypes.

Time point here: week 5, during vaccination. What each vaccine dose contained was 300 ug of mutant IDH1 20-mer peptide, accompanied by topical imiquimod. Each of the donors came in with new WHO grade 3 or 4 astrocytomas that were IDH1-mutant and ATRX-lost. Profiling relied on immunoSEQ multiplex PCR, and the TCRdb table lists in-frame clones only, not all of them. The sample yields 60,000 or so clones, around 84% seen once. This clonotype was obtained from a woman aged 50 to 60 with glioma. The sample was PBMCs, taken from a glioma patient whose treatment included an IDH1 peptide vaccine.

The CDR3 here is CASSLTGQGFYEQYF. Written as DNA, the CDR3 is TGTGCCAGCAGCCTCACGGGACAGGGGTTCTACGAGCAGTACTTC. The chain recombines TRBV11-2 with TRBJ2-7, with 10 bases fitting TRBD1. The germline gives CDR1 SGHAT, CDR2 FQNNGV. The CDR3 extends over 15 amino acids. V lost 5 bases and J lost 3; bases outside the gene matches: 7.